This T cell receptor beta chain was documented in a study of blood T cell repertoires in COVID-19. Across the whole study: Samples of COVID-19 (acute and convalescent) were obtained from the United States, Italy and Spain. T cells, B-cell-depleted T cells, or PBMCs provided the cDNA or gDNA that served as material.

Germline lookup yields CDR1 SNHLY and CDR2 FYNNEI. After removal of 5 bases from V and 7 bases from J, the junction contained 9 bases not matched to a gene. The length of the CDR3 is 15 residues. Sequenced by immunoSEQ multiplex PCR; TCRdb stores in-frame clones only, minus some. Found here are some 110,000 clones, about 87% of them singletons; the top ten hold 15%. The V gene is TRBV2, the J gene TRBJ2-1; 9 bases are a match to TRBD1. What was sequenced was peripheral blood. The origin of this receptor is a man between 50 and 59 years old with acute or convalescent COVID-19. DNA of the CDR3: TGTGCCAGCAGTTCTCCGGGACAGGGTTTGAATGAGCAGTTCTTC. Protein product: CASSSPGQGLNEQFF.